These 6 T cell receptor beta chains were all obtained from the same sample, sequenced in a study of blood T cell repertoires in COVID-19. Sequencing was performed with immunoSEQ multiplex PCR; in TCRdb, only in-frame clones are kept and a portion is missing. The table records 250,000 or so clones, 85% to 95% of them present only once. The source material was PBMCs or T cells enriched from blood (not recorded which). The origin of the receptors is a man in his forties who had been exposed to COVID-19.

The chain recombines TRBV27 with TRBJ2-2, with 9 bases aligning to TRBD2. The CDR3 length is 15 residues. Germline CDR1 and CDR2: MNHEY and SMNVEV (reference sequence). V trimming: 1 base; J trimming: 3 bases; junction bases outside the gene matches: 0. CDR3 nucleotide sequence: TGTGCCAGCAGTTTATTAGCGGGGGACACCGGGGAGCTGTTTTTT. Translation: CASSLLAGDTGELFF.

This clone has just one count. The chain links TRBV6-5 to TRBJ1-1; D uncertain. CDR1 and CDR2 (germline): MNHEY, SVGAGI. CDR3 size: 15 residues. The V and J ends lost 6 bases and 0 bases respectively, with 14 bases between them. DNA of the CDR3: TGTGCCAGCAGCTACGGGTACGGGATGAACACTGAAGCTTTCTTT. It codes for CASSYGYGMNTEAFF.

A note on this clone: Other DNA sequences from this sample encode an identical CDR3 as well. The rearrangement joins TRBV24-1 to TRBJ1-5; TRBD1 aligns across 8 bases. The CDR3 runs to 12 residues. Trimming removed 9 bases from V and 4 bases from J; junction bases left unmatched: 1. Germline-derived CDR1 and CDR2 are KGHDR and SFDVKD. CDR3 nucleotide sequence: TGTGCCACCGGACAGGGAAATCAGCCCCAGCATTTT. Translated: CATGQGNQPQHF.

The rearrangement uses TRBV30 and TRBJ1-3; D is unresolved. The length of the CDR3 is 16 residues. Deletions cut 5 bases from V and 0 bases from J, with 17 bases between. The germline V gene encodes CDR1 GTSNPN and CDR2 SVGIG (reference sequence). The chain's CDR3 is CAWGPRPASSGNTIYF. The CDR3 DNA reads as TGTGCCTGGGGGCCTAGGCCTGCTTCCTCTGGAAACACCATATATTTT.

The V gene is TRBV28, the J gene TRBJ2-7; D perhaps matches TRBD2 (6 bases). Germline CDR1 MDHEN, CDR2 SYDVKM. Trimming shortened V by 5 bases and J by 5 bases, and 19 bases separated the two germline ends. The CDR3 covers 15 residues. CDR3 DNA sequence: TGTGCCAGCAGTCCGCGGGGTGGGGGTTCGGACGAGCAGTACTTC. Amino acid sequence: CASSPRGGGSDEQYF.

V is TRBV5-1 and J is TRBJ1-1; D remains ambiguous. This CDR3 is 14 amino acids long. Trimming took 7 bases from V and 1 from J, leaving 14 bases between them. Germline V CDR1 and CDR2: SGHRS, YFSETQ. CDR3 in amino acids: CASGRALGNTEAFF. Written as DNA, the CDR3 is TGCGCCAGCGGGCGGGCGTTGGGGAACACTGAAGCTTTCTTT.